The 18 T cell receptor beta chains below all came from one sample that was sequenced in a study of CD8 T cells in Susac syndrome. Random hexamers were used to reverse transcribe an amount of about 0.5 to 1 ug RNA. TCRdb called the immunoSEQ multiplex PCR reads again in MiXCR, with one record for every CDR3 protein. The table includes around 200,000 distinct CDR3 sequences, 85% to 95% detected once. Sequenced material: CD8+ T cells from PBMCs. Every receptor here comes from a human donor with Susac syndrome.

In DNA, the CDR3 is TGTGCCACCAGCAGAGATAGGGACCCCCGAGACATTCAGTACTTC. This translates into CATSRDRDPRDIQYF. V is TRBV15 and J is TRBJ2-4; D possibly matches TRBD1 or TRBD2 (5 bases each). This CDR3 spans 15 amino acids. The germline gives CDR1 LNHNV, CDR2 YYDKDF (reference sequence). Trimming removed 0 bases at V and 8 bases at J, with 14 bases between. Together with reference TRBV15 and TRBJ2-4, the CDR3 gives the full variable domain: DAMVIQNPRYQVTQFGKPVTLSCSQTLNHNVMYWYQQKSSQAPKLLFHYYDKDFNNEADTPDNFQSRRPNTSFCFLDIRSPGLGDTAMYLCATSRDRDPRDIQYFGAGTRLSVL.

The chain uses TRBV27 and TRBJ1-5; TRBD1 might be the D (6 bases). Germline V gene lookup returns CDR1 MNHEY and CDR2 SMNVEV (reference sequence). The V end was cut by 5 bases, the J end by 4 bases, with 15 bases between. The CDR3 has 15 amino acids. The DNA of the CDR3 is TGTGCCAGCAGTGCTGGGACATGGGTTAATCAGCCCCAGCATTTT. This translates into CASSAGTWVNQPQHF.

The rearrangement joins TRBV5-6 to TRBJ2-5, with D unclear. Germline-derived CDR1 and CDR2 are SGHDT and YYEEEE. V was clipped by 4 bases and J by 2 bases, with 6 bases between them. The length of the CDR3 is 12 residues. The CDR3 is CASSQNQETQYF. CDR3 coding DNA: TGTGCCAGCAGCCAAAATCAAGAGACCCAGTACTTC.

The chain employs TRBV7-9 and TRBJ1-5, with a tentative D call TRBD1 (5 bases). Germline loops: CDR1 SEHNR, CDR2 FQNEAQ (reference sequence). There are 15 residues in the CDR3. Trimming took off 1 base at V and 5 bases at J, with 12 bases between the two ends. The CDR3 nucleotides are TGTGCCAGCAGCTTAGGAGGAGGAGGGGATCAGCCCCAGCATTTT. Its protein is CASSLGGGGDQPQHF.

This chain links TRBV3-1 with TRBJ1-3, with D hard to call. CDR1 and CDR2 from the germline V gene are LGHDT and YNNKEL (reference sequence). The CDR3 runs 14 residues. V lost 1 base, J lost 0 bases, and 4 bases lay in between. CDR3 loop: CASSQGPSGNTIYF. The CDR3 DNA sequence: TGTGCCAGCAGCCAAGGACCCTCTGGAAACACCATATATTTT. Together with reference TRBV3-1 and TRBJ1-3, the CDR3 gives the full variable domain: DTAVSQTPKYLVTQMGNDKSIKCEQNLGHDTMYWYKQDSKKFLKIMFSYNNKELIINETVPNRFSPKSPDKAHLNLHINSLELGDSAVYFCASSQGPSGNTIYFGEGSWLTVV.

The chain links TRBV20-1 to TRBJ2-1; D remains ambiguous. The germline V and J ends were trimmed by 5 bases and 6 bases, with 8 bases remaining between them. CDR1 and CDR2 (germline): DFQATT, SNEGSKA (reference sequence). The CDR3 sequence is 11 residues long. The CDR3, as DNA: TGCAGTGCTCCAATATTCAATGAGCAGTTCTTC. Protein product: CSAPIFNEQFF.

The rearrangement uses TRBV29-1 and TRBJ1-2; 11 bases line up with TRBD1. CDR1 and CDR2 (germline): SQVTM, ANQGSEA. The CDR3 covers 13 residues. Trimming at V came to 5 bases and at J to 4 bases, leaving 3 bases not matched to a gene. The CDR3 loop reads CSVFGQGAYGYTF. The CDR3, as DNA: TGCAGCGTTTTCGGACAGGGGGCCTATGGCTACACCTTC.

The chain has TRBV7-9 and TRBJ2-2, with 9 bases identical to TRBD1. The CDR3 loop spans 16 amino acids. Germline V CDR1 and CDR2: SEHNR, FQNEAQ (reference sequence). The V gene end was trimmed by 4 bases and the J gene end by 6 bases; junction bases not matched to a gene: 9. CDR3 coding DNA: TGTGCCAGCAGCTACCCGGGACAGGGTATCGCCGGGGAGCTGTTTTTT. It is translated as CASSYPGQGIAGELFF.

The rearrangement links TRBV7-9 to TRBJ2-1; D ambiguous. Trimming took off 3 bases at V and 0 bases at J, with 12 bases between the two ends. The CDR3 runs to 16 residues. In germline, CDR1 is SEHNR, CDR2 FQNEAQ (reference sequence). CDR3 protein: CASSFPDGNSYNEQFF. Written as DNA, the CDR3 is TGTGCCAGCAGCTTTCCGGACGGCAACTCCTACAATGAGCAGTTCTTC. Filled out from reference TRBV7-9 and TRBJ2-1, the complete variable domain reads DTGVSQNPRHKITKRGQNVTFRCDPISEHNRLYWYRQTLGQGPEFLTYFQNEAQLEKSRLLSDRFSAERPKGSFSTLEIQRTEQGDSAMYLCASSFPDGNSYNEQFFGPGTRLTVL.

The V gene is TRBV20-1, the J gene TRBJ1-5; tentatively, D is TRBD1 (6 bases). CDR1 and CDR2 from the germline V gene are DFQATT and SNEGSKA (reference sequence). Trimming stripped 6 bases from V and 5 bases from J, with 8 bases between. The CDR3 has 11 amino acids. CDR3 protein: CSAQGHQPQHF. In nucleotides, the CDR3 is TGCAGTGCGCAGGGGCATCAGCCCCAGCATTTT.

The chain has TRBV24-1 and TRBJ2-5; 7 nucleotides agree with TRBD1. CDR3 length: 17 residues. J lost 6 bases, V lost 0 bases, and 12 bases had no gene match. CDR1 KGHDR and CDR2 SFDVKD come from the germline V gene. CDR3 in amino acids: CATSDLTKRQGRKTQYF. The CDR3 DNA sequence: TGTGCCACCAGTGATTTGACGAAACGACAGGGACGGAAGACCCAGTACTTC.

The gene calls are TRBV27 and TRBJ2-7; 10 bases align to TRBD2. J gave up 5 bases and V 5 bases, and 12 bases lay outside the gene matches. The CDR3 is made up of 16 amino acids. From germline, CDR1 is MNHEY and CDR2 SMNVEV (reference sequence). CDR3 in amino acids: CASSARSSGSWDEQYF. The CDR3 coding sequence is TGTGCCAGCAGTGCGCGATCTAGCGGGAGTTGGGACGAGCAGTACTTC.

This clonotype appeared once. The gene calls are TRBV29-1 and TRBJ2-1; maybe TRBD2 (6 bases). V lost 4 bases, J lost 8 bases, and 18 bases lay in between. In germline, CDR1 is SQVTM, CDR2 ANQGSEA. CDR3 length equals 14 residues. The CDR3 DNA reads TGCAGCGTTGCGGCAGGCGGGAAGGTCGATGAGCAGTTCTTC. Amino acids: CSVAAGGKVDEQFF.

The rearrangement links TRBV9 to TRBJ2-1, with a weak D call TRBD2 (6 bases). CDR1 and CDR2 (germline): SGDLS, YYNGEE. This CDR3 has 15 amino acids. V lost 1 base and J lost 7, with 15 bases in between. CDR3 nucleotide sequence: TGTGCCAGCAGCGTAACGTCCGGGGGTTCGAATGAGCAGTTCTTC. Translation gives CASSVTSGGSNEQFF.

This sequence joins TRBV7-9 and TRBJ2-1; no definite D call. The germline gives CDR1 SEHNR, CDR2 FQNEAQ (reference sequence). V dropped 2 bases and J dropped 7 bases, with 12 bases sitting between them. CDR3 length equals 14 residues. The chain's CDR3 is CASSLRVDWNEQFF. CDR3 in DNA: TGTGCCAGCAGCTTACGGGTCGATTGGAATGAGCAGTTCTTC.

The chain employs TRBV6-5 and TRBJ2-5; perhaps TRBD1 as D (6 bases). Trimming pared 6 bases from V and 2 bases from J, leaving 13 bases between. CDR3 size: 14 residues. Germline CDR1 reads MNHEY; CDR2 reads SVGAGI. The CDR3 coding sequence is TGTGCCAGCAGAAACTCGGACAGACAAGAGACCCAGTACTTC. It encodes CASRNSDRQETQYF.

The chain carries TRBV6-5 and TRBJ2-7, with a tentative D call TRBD1 (5 bases). The CDR3 extends over 13 amino acids. Germline V gene data show CDR1 as MNHEY and CDR2 as SVGAGI. Trimming removed 8 bases at V and 5 bases at J, with 16 bases between. The CDR3 sequence: CASSPYQGNEQYF. The CDR3 region has the DNA TGTGCCAGCTCTCCTTACCAGGGAAACGAGCAGTACTTC.

The chain recombines TRBV7-3 with TRBJ2-1; D may be TRBD1 or TRBD2 (6 bases each). V was pared by 6 bases and J by 7 bases, with 22 bases between. The CDR3 is made up of 16 amino acids. Germline CDR1 reads SGHTA; CDR2 reads FQGTGA. CDR3 in amino acids: CASSYGGPPERNEQFF. The CDR3 DNA reads TGTGCCAGCAGTTACGGGGGCCCTCCCGAAAGGAATGAGCAGTTCTTC. The complete variable domain, with remaining parts taken from reference TRBV7-3 and TRBJ2-1, reads GAGVSQTPSNKVTEKGKYVELRCDPISGHTALYWYRQSLGQGPEFLIYFQGTGAADDSGLPNDRFFAVRPEGSVSTLKIQRTERGDSAVYLCASSYGGPPERNEQFFGPGTRLTVL.